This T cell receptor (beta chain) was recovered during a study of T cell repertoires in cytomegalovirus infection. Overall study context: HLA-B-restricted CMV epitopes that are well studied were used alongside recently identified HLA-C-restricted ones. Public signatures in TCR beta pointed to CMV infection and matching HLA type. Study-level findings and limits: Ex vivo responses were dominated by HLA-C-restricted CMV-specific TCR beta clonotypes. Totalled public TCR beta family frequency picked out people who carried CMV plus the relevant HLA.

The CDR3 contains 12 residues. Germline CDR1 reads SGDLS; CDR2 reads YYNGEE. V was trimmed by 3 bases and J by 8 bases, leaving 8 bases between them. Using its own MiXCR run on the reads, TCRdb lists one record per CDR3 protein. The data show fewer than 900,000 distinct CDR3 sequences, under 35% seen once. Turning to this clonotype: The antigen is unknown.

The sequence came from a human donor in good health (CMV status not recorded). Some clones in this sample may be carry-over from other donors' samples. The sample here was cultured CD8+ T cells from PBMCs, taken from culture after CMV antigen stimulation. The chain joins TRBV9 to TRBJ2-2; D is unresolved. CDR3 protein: CASSAQAGELFF. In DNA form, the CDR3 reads TGTGCCAGCAGCGCTCAAGCGGGGGAGCTGTTTTTT.